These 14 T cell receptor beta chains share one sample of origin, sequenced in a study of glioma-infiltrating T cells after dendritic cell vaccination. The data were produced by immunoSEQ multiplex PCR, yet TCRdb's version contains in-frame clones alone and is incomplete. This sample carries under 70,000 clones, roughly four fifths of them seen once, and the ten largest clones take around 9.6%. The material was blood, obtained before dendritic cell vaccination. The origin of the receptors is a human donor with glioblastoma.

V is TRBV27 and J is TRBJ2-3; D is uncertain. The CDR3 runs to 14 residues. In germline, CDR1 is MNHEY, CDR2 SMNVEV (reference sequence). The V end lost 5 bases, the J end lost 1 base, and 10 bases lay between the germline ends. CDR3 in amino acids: CASSQLSGTDTQYF. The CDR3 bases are TGTGCCAGCAGTCAGTTGAGCGGCACAGATACGCAGTATTTT.

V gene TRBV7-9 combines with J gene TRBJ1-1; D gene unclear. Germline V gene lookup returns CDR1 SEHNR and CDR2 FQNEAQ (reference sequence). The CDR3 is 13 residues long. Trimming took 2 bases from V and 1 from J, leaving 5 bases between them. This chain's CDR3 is CASSLFQNTEAFF. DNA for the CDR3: TGTGCCAGCAGCTTATTCCAGAACACTGAAGCTTTCTTT. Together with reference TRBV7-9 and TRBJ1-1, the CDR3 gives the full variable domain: DTGVSQNPRHKITKRGQNVTFRCDPISEHNRLYWYRQTLGQGPEFLTYFQNEAQLEKSRLLSDRFSAERPKGSFSTLEIQRTEQGDSAMYLCASSLFQNTEAFFGQGTRLTVV.

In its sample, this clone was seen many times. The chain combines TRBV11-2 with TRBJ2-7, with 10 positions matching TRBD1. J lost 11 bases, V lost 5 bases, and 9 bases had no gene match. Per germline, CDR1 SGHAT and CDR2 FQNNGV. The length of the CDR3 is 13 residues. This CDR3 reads CASSPGTGVRKYF. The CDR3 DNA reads TGTGCCAGCAGCCCCGGGACAGGGGTGAGGAAGTACTTC.

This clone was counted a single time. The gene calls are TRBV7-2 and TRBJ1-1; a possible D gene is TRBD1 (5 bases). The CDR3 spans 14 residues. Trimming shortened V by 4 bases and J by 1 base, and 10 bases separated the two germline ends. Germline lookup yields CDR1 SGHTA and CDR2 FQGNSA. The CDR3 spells CASSYGRANTEAFF. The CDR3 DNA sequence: TGTGCCAGCAGCTATGGCAGGGCGAACACTGAAGCTTTCTTT.

CDR3 nucleotide sequence: TGTGCCAGCAGTGGAGGACAGGGGTGGGAGCAGTACTTC. This translates into CASSGGQGWEQYF. The J gene is TRBJ2-7, the V gene TRBV6-1; TRBD1 matches at 9 bases. CDR1 is MNHNS, CDR2 SASEGT, per germline. Trimming at V came to 4 bases and at J to 7 bases, leaving 5 bases not matched to a gene. This CDR3 is 13 amino acids long.

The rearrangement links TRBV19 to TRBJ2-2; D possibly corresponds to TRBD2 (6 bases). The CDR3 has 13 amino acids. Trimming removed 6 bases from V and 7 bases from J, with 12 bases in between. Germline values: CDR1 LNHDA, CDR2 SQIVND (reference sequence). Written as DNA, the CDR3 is TGTGCCAGTAGCACAGGAGGGAACGGGGAGCTGTTTTTT. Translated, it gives CASSTGGNGELFF.

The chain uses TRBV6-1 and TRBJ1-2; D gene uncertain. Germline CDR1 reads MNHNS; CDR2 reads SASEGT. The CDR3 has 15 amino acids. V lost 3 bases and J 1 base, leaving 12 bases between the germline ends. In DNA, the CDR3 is TGTGCCAGCAGTGACCCCGGGATCCTTAACTATGGCTACACCTTC. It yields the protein CASSDPGILNYGYTF.

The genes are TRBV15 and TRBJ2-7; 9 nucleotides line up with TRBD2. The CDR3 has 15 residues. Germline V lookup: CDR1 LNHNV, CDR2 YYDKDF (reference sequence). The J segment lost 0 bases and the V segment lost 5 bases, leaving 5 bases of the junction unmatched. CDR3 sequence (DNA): TGTGCCACCAGCCAAGCGCGGGGGGGCTCCTACGAGCAGTACTTC. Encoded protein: CATSQARGGSYEQYF.

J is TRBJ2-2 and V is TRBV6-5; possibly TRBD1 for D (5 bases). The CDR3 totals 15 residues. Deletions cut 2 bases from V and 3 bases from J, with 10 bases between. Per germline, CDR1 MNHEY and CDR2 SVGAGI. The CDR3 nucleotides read TGTGCCAGCAGTTACCCGACAGTCTACACCGGGGAGCTGTTTTTT. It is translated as CASSYPTVYTGELFF.

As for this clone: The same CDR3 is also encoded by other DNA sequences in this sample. The CDR3 region is CASRVGQTYEQYF. In DNA, the CDR3 is TGTGCCAGCAGGGTGGGACAGACCTACGAGCAGTACTTC. The chain links TRBV28 to TRBJ2-7; 7 bases agree with TRBD1. Trimming removed 6 bases from V and 2 bases from J; junction bases left unmatched: 4. Germline V lookup: CDR1 MDHEN, CDR2 SYDVKM. There are 13 residues in the CDR3.

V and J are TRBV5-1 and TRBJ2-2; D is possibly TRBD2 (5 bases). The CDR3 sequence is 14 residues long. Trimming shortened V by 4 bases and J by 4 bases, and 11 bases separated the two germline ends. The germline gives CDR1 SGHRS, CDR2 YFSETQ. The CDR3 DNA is TGCGCCAGCAGCCAGGACTTATCCACCGGGGAGCTGTTTTTT. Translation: CASSQDLSTGELFF.

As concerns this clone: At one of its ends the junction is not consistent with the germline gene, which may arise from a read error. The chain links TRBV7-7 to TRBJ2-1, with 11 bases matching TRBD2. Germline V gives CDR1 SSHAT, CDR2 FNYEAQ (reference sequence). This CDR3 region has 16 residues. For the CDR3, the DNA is TGTGCTAGCAGCTTAGGGCTAGCGGGGGGTGGAGATGAGCAGTTCTTC. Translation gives CASSLGLAGGGDEQFF. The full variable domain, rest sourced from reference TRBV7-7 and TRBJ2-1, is GAGVSQSPRYKVTKRGQDVTLRCDPISSHATLYWYQQALGQGPEFLTYFNYEAQPDKSGLPSDRFSAERPEGSISTLTIQRTEQRDSAMYRCASSLGLAGGGDEQFFGPGTRLTVL.

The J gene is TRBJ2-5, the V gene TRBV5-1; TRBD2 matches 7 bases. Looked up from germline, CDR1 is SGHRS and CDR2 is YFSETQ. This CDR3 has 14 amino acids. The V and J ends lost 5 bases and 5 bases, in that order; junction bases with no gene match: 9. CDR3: CASSSLGTTETQYF. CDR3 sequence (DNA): TGCGCCAGCAGTTCACTCGGGACTACGGAGACCCAGTACTTC.

This CDR3 reads CASSTDSPKYF. The CDR3 bases are TGTGCCAGCAGCACTGACAGCCCCAAGTACTTC. J is TRBJ2-7 and V is TRBV5-6; possibly TRBD1 for D (5 bases). V gave up 4 bases and J gave up 11 bases, with 13 bases separating them. This CDR3 has 11 amino acids. Germline V lookup: CDR1 SGHDT, CDR2 YYEEEE.